A selection of T cell receptor beta chains follows, all from one sample in a study of blood T cell repertoires in COVID-19. The assay was immunoSEQ multiplex PCR, and TCRdb's table has in-frame clones only and misses some. The sample holds about 210,000 clones; 81% are singletons and the top ten take 8.9%. Sequencing used PBMCs or T cells enriched from blood (not recorded which). Every receptor here comes from a woman between 45 and 65 years old with acute COVID-19. CDR3s include the opening cysteine and the closing phenylalanine or tryptophan. The D gene is left open where the match is weak. Some rows mark clone size as missing; the rest say once, few, many or name a class of expanded clone.

TRBD1 | TRBJ2-7 | NA | 18 | TRBV4-1 | TGCGCCAGCAGCCAAGATTCCCCCGGGACAGGGTATTTGGGTGAGCAGTACTTC | CASSQDSPGTGYLGEQYF
NA | TRBJ2-7 | NA | 15 | TRBV6-2/TRBV6-3 | TGTGCCAGCAGCCCCGTAAGGGGCCCTGACTACGAGCAGTACTTC | CASSPVRGPDYEQYF
NA | TRBJ1-3 | once | 15 | TRBV27 | TGTGCCAGTGCTCGGGGGGGAGGTGCTGGAAACACCATATATTTT | CASARGGGAGNTIYF
NA | TRBJ2-7 | NA | 14 | TRBV5-1 | TGCGCCAGCAGCTTGGACATACCCTCCTACGAGCAGTACTTC | CASSLDIPSYEQYF
NA | TRBJ1-1 | NA | 13 | TRBV5-1 | TGCGCCAGCAGCGTCCGACAGAACACTGAAGCTTTCTTT | CASSVRQNTEAFF
NA | TRBJ1-5 | NA | 11 | TRBV6-5 | TGTGCCAGTAGACAAAATCAGCCCCAGCATTTT | CASRQNQPQHF
TRBD1 | TRBJ1-1 | NA | 17 | TRBV18 | TGTGCCAGCTCACCGCAAACAGCGGGACAGGGCGACACTGAAGCTTTCTTT | CASSPQTAGQGDTEAFF
TRBD1 | TRBJ2-7 | NA | 19 | TRBV28 | TGTGCCAGCAGTTCCTATGGACTTCGCCCGGGACAGGATATCTACGAGCAGTACTTC | CASSSYGLRPGQDIYEQYF
NA | TRBJ2-7 | NA | 14 | TRBV7-2 | TGTGCCAGCAGCTTACGAGCCGGGGTGGGAGAGCAGTACTTC | CASSLRAGVGEQYF
NA | TRBJ1-2 | NA | 15 | TRBV9 | TGTGCCAGCAGCGTAGAGGGAACTAGCCTCTATGGCTACACCTTC | CASSVEGTSLYGYTF
NA | TRBJ1-4 | once | 15 | TRBV7-8 | TGTGCCAGCAGCTTACTGGAGACAACTAATGAAAAACTGTTTTTT | CASSLLETTNEKLFF
NA | TRBJ2-3 | few | 14 | TRBV5-1 | TGCGCCAGCAGCTTGGGGCAGGCTTCAGATACGCAGTATTTT | CASSLGQASDTQYF
TRBD1 | TRBJ2-5 | once | 15 | TRBV28 | TGTGCCAGCAGTTTAAGGCAGGGGGTCGGGGAGACCCAGTACTTC | CASSLRQGVGETQYF
NA | TRBJ1-1 | NA | 13 | TRBV6-5 | TGTGCCAGCAGCCCGGGGAGCCTCACTGAAGCTTTCTTT | CASSPGSLTEAFF
NA | TRBJ2-3 | NA | 13 | TRBV7-3 | TGTGCCAGCAGCTTAGGGAGAACAGATACGCAGTATTTT | CASSLGRTDTQYF
TRBD2 | TRBJ2-3 | NA | 19 | TRBV5-1 | TGCGCCAGCAGCCCCTCCGGGACTAGCGGGGGGGGCGGCACAGATACGCAGTATTTT | CASSPSGTSGGGGTDTQYF
NA | TRBJ2-7 | NA | 15 | TRBV11-2 | TGTGCCAGCAGCCTTGAAATTAGCTTGGGCTACGAGCAGTACTTC | CASSLEISLGYEQYF
TRBD1 | TRBJ1-3 | NA | 16 | TRBV7-3 | TGTGCCAGCAGCCTTACAGGGGAAGCTTCTGGAAACACCATATATTTT | CASSLTGEASGNTIYF
NA | TRBJ1-3 | NA | 14 | TRBV28 | TGTGCCAGCCTAAGAGGGGGGGCGGGAAACACCATATATTTT | CASLRGGAGNTIYF
TRBD1 | TRBJ2-7 | once | 14 | TRBV6-2/TRBV6-3 | TGTGCCAGCAGCCTACAGGGGGAAACGTACGAGCAGTACTTC | CASSLQGETYEQYF
NA | TRBJ2-5 | NA | 14 | TRBV7-9 | TGTGCCAGCAGCTCCACAGGGCCCCAAGAGACCCAGTACTTC | CASSSTGPQETQYF
NA | TRBJ1-4 | NA | 15 | TRBV27 | TGTGCCAGCAGTACCCAGGGGACGCCTAATGAAAAACTGTTTTTT | CASSTQGTPNEKLFF
NA | TRBJ1-2 | NA | 12 | TRBV29-1 | TGCAGCGTTGAAGACTCAGGCGGGGGCTACACCTTC | CSVEDSGGGYTF
NA | TRBJ2-3 | NA | 14 | TRBV5-4 | TGTGCCAGCAGCTCAGGCCACCCAACAGATACGCAGTATTTT | CASSSGHPTDTQYF
NA | TRBJ1-2 | few | 15 | TRBV5-5 | TGTGCCAGCAGCTTGACGGGGCAGGGGCCCTATGGCTACACCTTC | CASSLTGQGPYGYTF
TRBD1 | TRBJ1-3 | NA | 12 | TRBV2 | TGTGCCAGCAGCCGACAGGGAGACACCATATATTTT | CASSRQGDTIYF
NA | TRBJ2-4 | NA | 15 | TRBV18 | TGTGCCAGCTCACCACTCATTGGGCCCAAAAACATTCAGTACTTC | CASSPLIGPKNIQYF
TRBD1 | TRBJ1-2 | NA | 14 | TRBV28 | TGTGCCAGCAGTTTACAGGGGGCTGACTATGGCTACACCTTC | CASSLQGADYGYTF